The entry that follows covers one T cell receptor beta chain sequence. Its specificity is not known. The repertoire was sequenced with immunoSEQ multiplex PCR; TCRdb's copy has only in-frame clones and lacks some. Of under 55,000 clones in the sample, about 86% were seen once. This record comes from a study of OX40 agonist ivuxolimab in advanced cancers. In germline, CDR1 is SGHRS, CDR2 YFSETQ. V was pared by 0 bases and J by 5 bases, with 11 bases between. CDR3 length: 14 residues. Study results and limitations: Expanded clones were, on average, more numerous in CD8+ T cells than in CD4+. Individuals who were partial responders at 0.1-3.0 mg/kg had clonal expansion that ranked among the lowest. Which antigen the expanded peripheral T cells recognized is unknown.

The chain uses TRBV5-1 and TRBJ2-5; D gene ambiguous. The clonotype originates from an adult with an advanced solid tumor such as melanoma, head and neck, liver or kidney cancer. The sample in question was CD4+ or CD8+ T cells sorted from blood, obtained in a trial of the OX40 agonist ivuxolimab. CDR3: CASSLEGSRETQYF. The DNA of the CDR3 is TGCGCCAGCAGCTTGGAGGGATCCCGGGAGACCCAGTACTTC.